The 22 T cell receptor beta chains below were found in one sample sequenced in a study of vaccination effects on CD4 cells after COVID-19. After expansion with viral peptide pools in the ViraFEST assay, antigen-specific CD4+ T cells were sequenced. Subsequent to a culture period of 10 to 11 days, CD4+ T cells were isolated. Participants got two doses of BNT162b2 or mRNA-1273 vaccine. Here immunoSEQ multiplex PCR was the method, and the copy in TCRdb shows in-frame clones only, minus some. In the table there are about 22,000 clones, almost 70% of which are singletons. What these receptors recognize is not known. The material was CD4+ T cells from PBMCs cultured with SARS-CoV-2 spike peptides, obtained after COVID-19 vaccination. The source of these receptors is a human donor who received a COVID-19 vaccine.

This clone is categorized as medium-sized. V usage is TRBV27 and J usage is TRBJ2-7; TRBD1 matches at 10 bases. This CDR3 spans 17 amino acids. Per the germline V gene, CDR1 is MNHEY and CDR2 is SMNVEV (reference sequence). The ends lost 6 bases at V and 3 bases at J; junction bases unmatched: 14. The CDR3 DNA reads TGTGCCAGCAGCCAAAAGGGGACAGGGGTTCGGGACTACGAGCAGTACTTC. The encoded protein is CASSQKGTGVRDYEQYF.

The V call is TRBV28, the J call TRBJ1-5; 8 bases are a match to TRBD1. The length of the CDR3 is 14 residues. Germline V lookup: CDR1 MDHEN, CDR2 SYDVKM. V lost 8 bases to trimming and J lost 9 bases; unmatched junction nucleotides: 12. The CDR3 spells CASRPQGESSPQHF. The CDR3, as DNA: TGTGCCAGCCGGCCACAGGGGGAAAGTTCGCCCCAGCATTTT. Variable domain in full (rest from reference TRBV28 and TRBJ1-5): DVKVTQSSRYLVKRTGEKVFLECVQDMDHENMFWYRQDPGLGLRLIYFSYDVKMKEKGDIPEGYSVSREKKERFSLILESASTNQTSMYLCASRPQGESSPQHFGDGTRLSIL.

This chain joins TRBV6-5 and TRBJ1-2; TRBD1 aligns across 8 bases. The V gene's germline CDR1 is MNHEY and CDR2 SVGAGI. V shed 5 bases and J 1 base; nucleotides not matched to a gene: 3. The CDR3 has 14 amino acids. The CDR3 sequence: CASSRTGNNYGYTF. In nucleotides, the CDR3 is TGTGCCAGCAGTAGGACAGGGAATAACTATGGCTACACCTTC.

The chain carries TRBV14 and TRBJ1-2; no definite D call. Germline CDR1 SGHDN, CDR2 FVKESK. The CDR3 runs to 14 residues. Trimming took 1 base from V and 4 from J, leaving 10 bases between them. CDR3 coding DNA: TGTGCCAGCAGCCAAGTATGGGCCCTCTATGGCTACACCTTC. It yields the protein CASSQVWALYGYTF.

The chain combines TRBV25-1 with TRBJ1-1, with D uncertain. V lost 5 bases to trimming and J lost 4 bases, with 11 bases between them. The CDR3 runs to 13 residues. Germline V gene data show CDR1 as MGHDK and CDR2 as SYGVNS. The CDR3 spells CASSRVVGTEAFF. DNA of the CDR3: TGTGCCAGCAGTCGTGTTGTGGGCACTGAAGCTTTCTTT.

The V gene is TRBV21-1, the J gene TRBJ1-2; whether TRBD1, the table's D call, matches the DNA was not checked. TRBV21-1 is annotated as a pseudogene. The CDR3 has 20 amino acids. This CDR3 reads CASSKGGYRGRPPVNYGYTF. The CDR3 DNA reads as TGTGCCAGCAGCAAAGGGGGTTACAGGGGTCGCCCACCTGTTAACTATGGCTACACCTTC.

This chain connects TRBV5-1 to TRBJ2-3, with no clear D. V lost 4 bases, J lost 4 bases, and 19 bases lay in between. Germline CDR1 SGHRS, CDR2 YFSETQ. There are 16 residues in the CDR3. The CDR3 loop is CASSPRTLLSADTQYF. In DNA form, the CDR3 reads TGCGCCAGCAGCCCCCGTACGTTGTTGTCGGCAGATACGCAGTATTTT.

V usage is TRBV11-2 and J usage is TRBJ2-2; the D is unclear. This CDR3 is 15 amino acids long. The V gene lost 7 bases and the J gene lost 0 bases, with 12 bases spanning the gap. Looked up from germline, CDR1 is SGHAT and CDR2 is FQNNGV. CDR3 in DNA: TGTGCCAGCATCGATGGACCATCGAACACCGGGGAGCTGTTTTTT. It yields the protein CASIDGPSNTGELFF.

This sequence joins TRBV6-5 and TRBJ2-7, with 8 bases fitting TRBD1. Germline assignment: CDR1 MNHEY and CDR2 SVGAGI. The J segment lost 4 bases and the V segment lost 11 bases, leaving 7 bases of the junction unmatched. The CDR3 runs to 12 residues. CDR3 nucleotide sequence: TGTGCCGGGGGCAGGGGGCCTTACGAGCAGTACTTC. Its translation: CAGGRGPYEQYF.

In its sample, this clone ranks as medium-sized (0.01 to 0.1%). This rearrangement joins TRBV6-5 to TRBJ1-5, with unresolved D. Germline V CDR1 and CDR2: MNHEY, SVGAGI. Trimming left V 0 bases short and J 5 bases short, with 5 bases between. This CDR3 contains 13 residues. The CDR3: CASSYSRYQPQHF. In DNA form, the CDR3 reads TGTGCCAGCAGTTACTCTAGGTATCAGCCCCAGCATTTT.

The CDR3 bases are TGTGCCAGCAGTTTGGGACTATACAATGAGCAGTTCTTC. This gives the protein CASSLGLYNEQFF. This chain links TRBV3-1 (or the pseudogene TRBV3-2) with TRBJ2-1, with TRBD2 matching over 7 bases. CDR3 size: 13 residues. Germline lookup yields CDR1 LGHDT and CDR2 YNNKEL (reference sequence). With V trimmed by 6 bases and J by 4 bases, 3 bases remained unmatched.

This clone was counted only a few times. The CDR3 protein is CASRAGTGMEQPQHF. The CDR3 DNA reads as TGTGCCAGCAGGGCCGGGACAGGGATGGAGCAGCCCCAGCATTTT. This sequence joins TRBV6-5 and TRBJ1-5; 9 nucleotides agree with TRBD1. The length of the CDR3 is 15 residues. The V segment lost 6 bases and the J segment 7 bases; nucleotides outside the gene matches: 10. Germline CDR1 is MNHEY and CDR2 is SVGAGI.

The chain joins TRBV7-2 to TRBJ2-7; D is undetermined. V dropped 1 base and J dropped 1 base, with 8 bases sitting between them. Germline values: CDR1 SGHTA, CDR2 FQGNSA. The CDR3 is made up of 14 amino acids. CDR3 DNA: TGTGCCAGCAGCTTAGTAGGTGGTTCCTACGAGCAGTACTTC. The encoded protein is CASSLVGGSYEQYF.

A single count supports this clone. The rearrangement links TRBV24-1 to TRBJ2-3, with D tentatively TRBD1 or TRBD2 (7 bases each). Germline V CDR1 and CDR2: KGHDR, SFDVKD. The CDR3 loop spans 15 amino acids. Deletions cut 3 bases from V and 4 bases from J, with 13 bases between. The CDR3 DNA follows: TGTGCCACCAGTGATCTCCAGGGGGGGGCAGATACGCAGTATTTT. The encoded protein is CATSDLQGGADTQYF.

V usage is TRBV7-9 and J usage is TRBJ2-1; tentative D call: TRBD1 (5 bases). CDR1 is SEHNR, CDR2 FQNEAQ, per germline (reference sequence). V gave up 5 bases and J gave up 3 bases, with 8 bases separating them. CDR3 length: 13 amino acids. The CDR3 loop is CASSAGIYNEQFF. The CDR3 region has the DNA TGTGCCAGCAGCGCAGGGATCTACAATGAGCAGTTCTTC.

The J gene is TRBJ2-1, the V gene TRBV29-1; no clear D. Looked up from germline, CDR1 is SQVTM and CDR2 is ANQGSEA. The CDR3 extends over 12 amino acids. The ends were cut back, 4 bases at V and 8 bases at J, with 12 bases in the middle. The CDR3 nucleotides are TGCAGCGTTGGTTTTAATAAGGATGAGCAGTTCTTC. Translation gives CSVGFNKDEQFF.

The gene calls are TRBV9 and TRBJ2-3; a weak D match, TRBD1 (5 bases). The length of the CDR3 is 16 residues. Germline values: CDR1 SGDLS, CDR2 YYNGEE. Trimming took off 0 bases at V and 1 base at J, with 12 bases between the two ends. CDR3 in DNA: TGTGCCAGCAGCGTAGGGGGCAGGGCTGGCACAGATACGCAGTATTTT. Translation gives CASSVGGRAGTDTQYF. Complete variable domain (other parts from reference TRBV9 and TRBJ2-3): DSGVTQTPKHLITATGQRVTLRCSPRSGDLSVYWYQQSLDQGLQFLIQYYNGEERAKGNILERFSAQQFPDLHSELNLSSLELGDSALYFCASSVGGRAGTDTQYFGPGTRLTVL.

CDR3 coding DNA: TGTGCCAGCAGTTCCCTCCACGGGGGGGGTAGCGGGTACGAGCAGTACTTC. Translated: CASSSLHGGGSGYEQYF. This chain uses TRBV27 with TRBJ2-7, with 8 bases fitting TRBD2. CDR1 and CDR2 from the germline V gene are MNHEY and SMNVEV (reference sequence). The CDR3 runs to 17 residues. Germline trimming cut 4 bases from V and 4 bases from J; bases unmatched to any gene: 15.

The genes are TRBV9 and TRBJ2-7; D possibly corresponds to TRBD1 (5 bases). With 0 bases removed from V and 3 bases from J, the gap between germline ends came to 7 bases. This CDR3 has 13 residues. In germline, CDR1 is SGDLS, CDR2 YYNGEE. This CDR3 reads CASSVGQSYEQYF. The CDR3 DNA reads as TGTGCCAGCAGCGTAGGACAGAGCTACGAGCAGTACTTC.

The V and J genes are TRBV25-1 and TRBJ1-4; 8 bases agree with TRBD1. This CDR3 spans 14 amino acids. The germline gives CDR1 MGHDK, CDR2 SYGVNS. Germline trimming cut 2 bases from V and 8 bases from J; bases unmatched to any gene: 4. CDR3 nucleotide sequence: TGTGCCAGCAGTGAAACAGGGGGAGGCGAAAAACTGTTTTTT. Its protein is CASSETGGGEKLFF.

CDR3 in amino acids: CATSDRMAGAYNEQFF. The CDR3, as DNA: TGTGCCACCAGTGATAGAATGGCAGGGGCCTACAATGAGCAGTTCTTC. The chain couples TRBV24-1 to TRBJ2-1; TRBD1 might be the D (6 bases). This CDR3 is built from 16 residues. The V and J ends lost 3 bases and 2 bases respectively, with 13 bases between them. Germline lookup yields CDR1 KGHDR and CDR2 SFDVKD.

This clone appeared once. This chain's CDR3 is CASSTGEVATQYF. The DNA for the CDR3 is TGTGCCAGCAGTACAGGGGAGGTAGCGACCCAGTACTTC. The chain links TRBV6-5 to TRBJ2-5; a possible D gene is TRBD1 (7 bases). Germline CDR1 MNHEY, CDR2 SVGAGI. Trimming took 5 bases from V and 7 from J, leaving 14 bases between them. The CDR3 sequence is 13 residues long.